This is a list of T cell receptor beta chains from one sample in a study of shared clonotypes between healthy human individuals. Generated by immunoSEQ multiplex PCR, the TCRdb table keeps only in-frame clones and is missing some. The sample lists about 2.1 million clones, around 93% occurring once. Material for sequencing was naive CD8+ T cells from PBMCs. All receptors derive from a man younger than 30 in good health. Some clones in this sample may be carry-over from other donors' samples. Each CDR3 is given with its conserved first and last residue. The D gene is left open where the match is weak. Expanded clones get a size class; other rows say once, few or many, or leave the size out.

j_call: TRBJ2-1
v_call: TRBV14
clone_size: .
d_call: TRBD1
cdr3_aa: CASSHQGQGTTYNEQFF
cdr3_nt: TGTGCCAGCAGCCATCAGGGACAGGGGACAACGTACAATGAGCAGTTCTTC

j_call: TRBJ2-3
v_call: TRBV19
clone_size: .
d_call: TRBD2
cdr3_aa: CASSILAGFTDTQYF
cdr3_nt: TGTGCCAGTAGTATACTAGCGGGGTTCACAGATACGCAGTATTTT

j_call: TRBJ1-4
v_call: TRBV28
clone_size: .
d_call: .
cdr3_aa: CASSLEGVKGNEKLFF
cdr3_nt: TGTGCCAGCAGTTTGGAGGGTGTAAAGGGTAATGAAAAACTGTTTTTT

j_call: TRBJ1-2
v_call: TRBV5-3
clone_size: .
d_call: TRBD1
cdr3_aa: CARSPDRGYVSYGYTF
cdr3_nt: TGTGCCAGAAGCCCGGACAGGGGGTATGTAAGCTATGGCTACACCTTC

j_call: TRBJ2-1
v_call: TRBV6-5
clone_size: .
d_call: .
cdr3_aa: CASERWGEQFF
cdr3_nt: TGTGCCAGCGAACGGTGGGGTGAGCAGTTCTTC

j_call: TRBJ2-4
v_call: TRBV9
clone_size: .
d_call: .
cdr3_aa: CASSVGGTKNIQYF
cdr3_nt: TGTGCCAGCAGCGTGGGGGGAACCAAAAACATTCAGTACTTC

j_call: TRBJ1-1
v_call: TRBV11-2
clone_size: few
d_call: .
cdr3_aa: CASSIDGVILNTEAFF
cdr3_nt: TGTGCCAGCAGCATTGATGGAGTGATCTTGAACACTGAAGCTTTCTTT

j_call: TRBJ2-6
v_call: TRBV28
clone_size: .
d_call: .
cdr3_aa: CASSQDDSGANVLTF
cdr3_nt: TGTGCCAGCAGTCAGGATGACTCTGGGGCCAACGTCCTGACTTTC

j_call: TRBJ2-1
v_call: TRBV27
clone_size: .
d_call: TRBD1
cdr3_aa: CASSSDRGALTYNEQFF
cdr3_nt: TGTGCCAGCAGTTCGGACAGGGGCGCTCTCACCTACAATGAGCAGTTCTTC

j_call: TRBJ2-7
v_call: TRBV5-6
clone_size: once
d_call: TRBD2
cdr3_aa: CASSFGSGSYEQYF
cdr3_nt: TGTGCCAGCAGCTTTGGGAGCGGGAGCTACGAGCAGTACTTC

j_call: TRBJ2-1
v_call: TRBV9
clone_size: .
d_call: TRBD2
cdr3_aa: CASSDGTSGEDEQFF
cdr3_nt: TGTGCCAGCAGTGACGGGACTAGCGGCGAGGATGAGCAGTTCTTC

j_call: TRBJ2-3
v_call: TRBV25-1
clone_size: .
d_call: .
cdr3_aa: CASSAYTGFGTDTQYF
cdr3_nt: TGTGCCAGCAGTGCCTACACAGGGTTCGGCACAGATACGCAGTATTTT

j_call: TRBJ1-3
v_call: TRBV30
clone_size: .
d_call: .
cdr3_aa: CAFEPGTDSGNTIYF
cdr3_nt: TGTGCCTTTGAGCCAGGGACGGACTCTGGAAACACCATATATTTT

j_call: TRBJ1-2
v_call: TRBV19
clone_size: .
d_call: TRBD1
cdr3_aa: CASLGQGASRGYTF
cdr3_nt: TGTGCCAGTCTAGGACAGGGGGCATCTCGTGGCTACACCTTC

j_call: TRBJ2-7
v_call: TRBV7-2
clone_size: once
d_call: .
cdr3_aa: CASSLPGSYEQYF
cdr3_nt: TGTGCCAGCAGCTTACCGGGCTCCTACGAGCAGTACTTC

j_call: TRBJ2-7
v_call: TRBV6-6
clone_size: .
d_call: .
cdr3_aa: CASSGPEQYF
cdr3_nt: TGTGCCAGCAGTGGCCCGGAGCAGTACTTC

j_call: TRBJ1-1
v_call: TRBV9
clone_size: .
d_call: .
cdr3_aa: CASSLTPGTLNTEAFF
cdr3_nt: TGTGCCAGCAGCCTTACCCCGGGGACGCTGAACACTGAAGCTTTCTTT

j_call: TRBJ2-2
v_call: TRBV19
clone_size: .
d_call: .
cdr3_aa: CASHRGTGELFF
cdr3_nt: TGTGCCAGCCATAGAGGTACCGGGGAGCTGTTTTTT

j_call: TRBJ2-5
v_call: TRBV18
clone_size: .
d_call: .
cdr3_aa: CASSPPWQGQETQYF
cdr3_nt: TGTGCCAGCTCACCACCGTGGCAGGGGCAAGAGACCCAGTACTTC

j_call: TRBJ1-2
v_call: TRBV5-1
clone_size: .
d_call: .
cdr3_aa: CASSSVGLGSGYTF
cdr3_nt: TGCGCCAGCAGTTCCGTCGGCCTCGGGAGTGGCTACACCTTC

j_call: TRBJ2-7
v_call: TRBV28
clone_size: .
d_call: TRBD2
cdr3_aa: CASTPRLSSGKYEQYF
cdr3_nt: TGTGCCAGTACCCCCCGTCTGTCTAGCGGAAAGTACGAGCAGTACTTC

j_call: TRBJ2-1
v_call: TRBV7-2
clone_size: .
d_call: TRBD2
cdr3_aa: CASSLWDSGIYNEQFF
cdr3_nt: TGTGCCAGCAGCTTATGGGATAGCGGGATTTACAATGAGCAGTTCTTC